These T cell receptor beta chains were read from a single sample in a study of OX40 agonist ivuxolimab in advanced cancers. The assay was immunoSEQ multiplex PCR, and TCRdb's table has in-frame clones only and misses some. Here the sample spans some 30,000 clones, more than 75% being singletons. The sample was CD4+ or CD8+ T cells sorted from blood, taken in a trial of the OX40 agonist ivuxolimab. These receptors originate from an adult with an advanced solid tumor such as melanoma, head and neck, liver or kidney cancer. CDR3s include the opening cysteine and the closing phenylalanine or tryptophan. D genes are given only for firm matches. Not every row has a clone size; where given, it reads once, few, many or a size class.

d_call	clone_size	v_call	j_call	cdr3_aa	cdr3_nt
.	.	TRBV6-1	TRBJ2-1	CASSELGLTYNEQFF	TGTGCCAGCAGTGAACTCGGGCTTACCTACAATGAGCAGTTCTTC
TRBD2	.	TRBV4-1	TRBJ2-2	CASSATLAGGRAGELFF	TGCGCCAGCAGCGCAACACTAGCGGGTGGAAGGGCCGGGGAGCTGTTTTTT
.	.	TRBV10-3	TRBJ2-7	CAISDRGRAPFTYEQYF	TGTGCCATCAGTGATAGGGGCCGGGCCCCCTTTACCTACGAGCAGTACTTC
.	.	TRBV6-5	TRBJ1-5	CASSAVPKGNQPQHF	TGTGCCAGCTCCGCGGTCCCCAAAGGGAATCAGCCCCAGCATTTT
TRBD2	once	TRBV15	TRBJ2-7	CATSRRGGEAAYEQYF	TGTGCCACCAGCCGCCGCGGGGGGGAGGCTGCCTACGAGCAGTACTTC
.	.	TRBV28	TRBJ1-2	CASSFRDVLRNYGYTF	TGTGCCAGCAGTTTCCGGGACGTCTTAAGAAACTATGGCTACACCTTC
TRBD2	few	TRBV12-5	TRBJ2-7	CASGSTSGGPSSYEQYF	TGTGCTAGTGGTTCGACTAGCGGGGGGCCGAGCTCCTACGAGCAGTACTTC
.	.	TRBV2	TRBJ2-7	CASSETQSSYEQYF	TGTGCCAGCAGTGAAACCCAGAGCTCCTACGAGCAGTACTTC
.	.	TRBV2	TRBJ1-6	CASSAGWGANNSPLHF	TGTGCCAGCAGTGCCGGATGGGGGGCAAATAATTCACCCCTCCACTTT
.	.	TRBV7-3	TRBJ2-1	CASSSDHNEQFF	TGTGCCAGCAGCTCGGACCACAATGAGCAGTTCTTC
.	.	TRBV9	TRBJ1-4	CASSVGGTNEKLFF	TGTGCCAGCAGCGTAGGGGGAACTAATGAAAAACTGTTTTTT
TRBD1	.	TRBV14	TRBJ2-7	CASSLTGGRSYEQYF	TGTGCCAGCAGCCTGACAGGGGGACGATCCTACGAGCAGTACTTC
.	.	TRBV2	TRBJ2-1	CASRRPGIEQFF	TGTGCCAGCAGGAGACCCGGGATTGAGCAGTTCTTC
TRBD2	.	TRBV9	TRBJ2-3	CASSASGGTDTQYF	TGTGCCAGCAGCGCTAGCGGGGGAACAGATACGCAGTATTTT
TRBD2	.	TRBV4-1	TRBJ2-1	CASSQDLAGGRGEQFF	TGCGCCAGCAGCCAAGATCTAGCGGGAGGCCGGGGTGAGCAGTTCTTC
.	.	TRBV5-6	TRBJ1-1	CASSWGTDTEAFF	TGTGCCAGCAGCTGGGGGACGGACACTGAAGCTTTCTTT
TRBD1	.	TRBV2	TRBJ1-6	CASSSYSGGQTLHF	TGTGCCAGCAGCTCCTACTCAGGGGGCCAGACCCTCCACTTT
.	.	TRBV10-3	TRBJ2-1	CAISETNEQFF	TGTGCCATCAGTGAGACGAATGAGCAGTTCTTC
.	hyperexpanded	TRBV2	TRBJ2-7	CASSDYMRYEQYF	TGTGCCAGCAGTGATTACATGAGATACGAGCAGTACTTC
.	.	TRBV14	TRBJ2-7	CASSQVEGPFGGYEQYF	TGTGCCAGCAGCCAAGTTGAAGGGCCGTTCGGGGGCTACGAGCAGTACTTC
TRBD1	.	TRBV6-1	TRBJ2-7	CASSEAWTGLIEQYF	TGTGCCAGCAGTGAAGCCTGGACAGGGTTGATCGAGCAGTACTTC
.	.	TRBV14	TRBJ1-5	CASSHRGRPQHF	TGTGCCAGCAGCCACCGGGGTAGACCCCAGCATTTT
TRBD2	.	TRBV15	TRBJ2-7	CATSRDLAGGLYEQYF	TGTGCCACCAGCAGAGATCTAGCGGGGGGCCTCTACGAGCAGTACTTC